This TCR beta chain was recovered during a study of cytomegalovirus exposure and HLA in healthy donors. Study-level information: Drawn from HLA-typed donors, about 82 million unique TCRs were held in an early data release.

Of note for this clone: Its antigen is unknown.

J lost 6 bases, V lost 7 bases, and 11 bases had no gene match. From germline, CDR1 is SQVTM and CDR2 ANQGSEA. CDR3 size: 15 residues. It was with 60 Vbeta and 13 Jbeta primers that the PCR ran. Clones were sequenced by immunoSEQ multiplex PCR, and TCRdb holds only the in-frame ones, with some missing. The sample lists under 200,000 clones; 70% to 80% were seen once. Study-wide results and caveats: The investigators catalogued some 150 TCR beta chains as cytomegalovirus-associated.

What was sequenced was PBMCs. The receptor's source is a female donor in good health and CMV-seronegative. This chain uses TRBV29-1 with TRBJ2-1; TRBD2 aligns across 11 bases. The CDR3 coding sequence is TGCAGCGGGTCCGCCGGGACTAGCGGCTTCAATGAGCAGTTCTTC. This gives the protein CSGSAGTSGFNEQFF.